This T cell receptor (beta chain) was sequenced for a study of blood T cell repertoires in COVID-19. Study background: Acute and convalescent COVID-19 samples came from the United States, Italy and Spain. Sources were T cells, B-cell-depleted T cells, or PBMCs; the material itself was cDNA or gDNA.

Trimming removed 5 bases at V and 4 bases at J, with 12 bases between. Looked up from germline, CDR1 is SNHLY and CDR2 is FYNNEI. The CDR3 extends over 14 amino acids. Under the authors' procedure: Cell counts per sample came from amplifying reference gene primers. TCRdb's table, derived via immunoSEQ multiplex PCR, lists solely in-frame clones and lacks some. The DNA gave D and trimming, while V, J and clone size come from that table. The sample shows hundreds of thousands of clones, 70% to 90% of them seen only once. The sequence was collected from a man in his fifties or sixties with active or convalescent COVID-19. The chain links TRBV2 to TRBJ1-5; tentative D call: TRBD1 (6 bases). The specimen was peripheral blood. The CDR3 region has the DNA TGTGCCAGCAGTCTTGGACAGCTTAATCAGCCCCAGCATTTT. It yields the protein CASSLGQLNQPQHF.